Presented here are 19 T cell receptor beta chains from one specimen sequenced in a study of OX40 agonist ivuxolimab in advanced cancers. The data were produced by immunoSEQ multiplex PCR, yet TCRdb's version contains in-frame clones alone and is incomplete. In the table there are 25,000 to 40,000 clones, approximately 87% of which are singletons. This specimen consisted of CD4+ or CD8+ T cells sorted from blood, obtained in a trial of the OX40 agonist ivuxolimab. These receptors all come from an adult with an advanced solid tumor such as melanoma, head and neck, liver or kidney cancer.

The V call is TRBV6-5, the J call TRBJ2-1; D ambiguous. The CDR3 has 14 amino acids. Trimming cost V 2 bases and J 2 bases, with 7 bases left between them. Germline V CDR1 and CDR2: MNHEY, SVGAGI. The CDR3 region is CASSYGVPYNEQFF. CDR3 bases: TGTGCCAGCAGTTACGGAGTCCCCTACAATGAGCAGTTCTTC.

The chain carries TRBV7-2 and TRBJ2-7; D may correspond to TRBD1 or TRBD2 (5 bases each). Trimming took off 2 bases at V and 3 bases at J, with 14 bases between the two ends. The CDR3 is 15 residues long. Germline V gene data show CDR1 as SGHTA and CDR2 as FQGNSA. CDR3 region: CASSLWGWKDYEQYF. DNA for the CDR3: TGTGCCAGCAGCTTATGGGGGTGGAAAGACTACGAGCAGTACTTC.

This clone has only one observation. The chain is built from TRBV11-1 and TRBJ2-2; D unclear. Trimming took off 6 bases at V and 5 bases at J, with 7 bases between the two ends. Looked up from germline, CDR1 is SGHAT and CDR2 is FQDESV (reference sequence). The CDR3 has 12 residues. The CDR3 DNA sequence: TGTGCCAGCAGTTTTATAACCGGGGAGCTGTTTTTT. It encodes CASSFITGELFF.

The chain links TRBV7-9 to TRBJ1-4; unclear D gene. CDR3 size: 15 residues. V lost 2 bases and J lost 3, with 10 bases in between. The germline CDR1 and CDR2 sequences are SEHNR and FQNEAQ (reference sequence). The CDR3 region is CASSLLPGANEKLFF. CDR3 nucleotides: TGTGCCAGCAGCTTACTCCCAGGCGCTAATGAAAAACTGTTTTTT.

The V and J genes are TRBV11-2 and TRBJ1-1, with D maybe TRBD1 (6 bases). Germline V gene sequence: CDR1 SGHAT, CDR2 FQNNGV. The CDR3 has 14 residues. V was shortened by 1 base and J by 3 bases, with 9 bases between the two germline ends. The CDR3 coding sequence is TGTGCCAGCAGCTTAGTAGGGGGGTACACTGAAGCTTTCTTT. Translating it yields CASSLVGGYTEAFF.

This chain connects TRBV20-1 to TRBJ1-5, with D uncertain. Germline V lookup: CDR1 DFQATT, CDR2 SNEGSKA (reference sequence). V was pared by 6 bases and J by 7 bases, with 10 bases between. The CDR3 contains 11 residues. CDR3 nucleotides: TGCAGTGCCGGGAGGGCGCAGCCCCAGCATTTT. This translates into CSAGRAQPQHF.

This clone has only one observation. This CDR3 is also generated by other DNA sequences in the sample. The chain carries TRBV11-3 and TRBJ2-5; 10 bases agree with TRBD1. The CDR3 has 17 amino acids. In germline, CDR1 is SGHNT, CDR2 YENEEA. V was pared by 5 bases and J by 5 bases, with 14 bases of the junction left unmatched. The CDR3: CASSKRDRGGGHETQYF. Here the CDR3 DNA reads TGTGCCAGCAGCAAACGGGACAGGGGTGGGGGTCATGAGACCCAGTACTTC.

The CDR3 DNA reads as TGTGCCAGTAGTATTCAGGGCAGCGCCTACAATGAGCAGTTCTTC. The encoded protein is CASSIQGSAYNEQFF. The chain is built from TRBV19 and TRBJ2-1; TRBD1 might be the D (5 bases). V lost 3 bases, J lost 2 bases, and 11 bases lay in between. CDR3 length: 15 amino acids. Germline V lookup: CDR1 LNHDA, CDR2 SQIVND (reference sequence).

The CDR3 reads CASNEGPNSPLHF. The CDR3 nucleotides are TGTGCCAGCAACGAGGGGCCCAATTCACCCCTCCACTTT. The J gene is TRBJ1-6, the V gene TRBV6-1, with a tentative D call TRBD1 (5 bases). V was shortened by 7 bases and J by 7 bases, with 11 bases between the two germline ends. The germline CDR1 and CDR2 sequences are MNHNS and SASEGT. The CDR3 runs 13 residues.

For the CDR3, the DNA is TGTGCCAGTAGTATAGTGGCCGGCCAGGTGAACGAGCAGTACTTC. This encodes CASSIVAGQVNEQYF. The rearrangement links TRBV19 to TRBJ2-5; D call uncertain. The end of the DNA is better explained by TRBJ2-7, so the J call may be wrong. This CDR3 comprises 15 residues. Germline loops: CDR1 LNHDA, CDR2 SQIVND (reference sequence).

V and J are TRBV7-8 and TRBJ1-1; D not resolved. V was trimmed by 5 bases and J by 7 bases, leaving 11 bases between them. The CDR3 covers 12 residues. CDR1 and CDR2 (germline): SGHVS, FQNEAQ. CDR3 sequence reads: CASSIQPYEAFF. As DNA, the CDR3 is TGTGCCAGCAGCATTCAGCCCTATGAAGCTTTCTTT.

The J gene is TRBJ2-5, the V gene TRBV5-4, with D possibly being TRBD2 (5 bases). The DNA end is a closer match to TRBJ2-7, so the J assignment may be wrong. CDR3 length: 14 amino acids. Germline loops: CDR1 SGHNT, CDR2 YYREEE (reference sequence). CDR3 region: CASSPQRGYYEQYF. The CDR3 DNA reads as TGTGCCAGCAGCCCACAGCGAGGGTACTACGAGCAGTACTTC.

The V call is TRBV7-9, the J call TRBJ2-1; 7 bases map to TRBD2. In germline, CDR1 is SEHNR, CDR2 FQNEAQ (reference sequence). The V gene end was trimmed by 1 base and the J gene end by 8 bases; junction bases not matched to a gene: 5. The CDR3 consists of 14 residues. DNA of the CDR3: TGTGCCAGCAGCTTAGGCGGGAGAGGCTATGAGCAGTTCTTC. It yields the protein CASSLGGRGYEQFF.

Comments on this clone: A much larger clone lies a single base off, so this may be a read error. The J gene is TRBJ2-3, the V gene TRBV2; perhaps TRBD1 as D (5 bases). The CDR3 runs 13 residues. Germline-derived CDR1 and CDR2 are SNHLY and FYNNEI. The CDR3 coding sequence is TGTACCAGCAGTGAAGTACAGGCAGATACGCAGTATTTT. This encodes CTSSEVQADTQYF.

The chain couples TRBV6-5 to TRBJ1-5; D remains ambiguous. CDR3 length: 15 residues. Germline V gives CDR1 MNHEY, CDR2 SVGAGI. The V and J ends lost 4 bases and 4 bases respectively, with 14 bases between them. The CDR3 loop reads CASSSADRGNQPQHF. The CDR3 DNA is TGTGCCAGCAGTTCAGCGGACCGCGGGAATCAGCCCCAGCATTTT.

The V gene is TRBV2, the J gene TRBJ1-3; D not resolved. The CDR3 loop spans 16 amino acids. The germline CDR1 and CDR2 sequences are SNHLY and FYNNEI. V was trimmed by 6 bases and J by 0 bases, leaving 15 bases between them. The CDR3 DNA is TGTGCCAGCAGCCCAACCTTTGGTCTCTCTGGAAACACCATATATTTT. Protein sequence: CASSPTFGLSGNTIYF.

The CDR3 reads CASSLGGSPLHF. The CDR3 DNA reads as TGTGCCAGCAGCTTGGGTGGTTCACCCCTCCACTTT. The gene calls are TRBV7-9 and TRBJ1-6; D is uncertain. CDR1 and CDR2 (germline): SEHNR, FQNEAQ (reference sequence). V was pared by 3 bases and J by 9 bases, with 6 bases between. CDR3 length: 12 amino acids.

V is TRBV7-3 and J is TRBJ2-5, with D perhaps being TRBD1 or TRBD2 (5 bases each). The J call may be wrong; the DNA end is better matched by TRBJ2-7. Germline V lookup: CDR1 SGHTA, CDR2 FQGTGA. The CDR3 covers 15 residues. CDR3 nucleotide sequence: TGTGCCAGCAGCCTCCTTGTGGGGGTCCTCTACGAGCAGTACTTC. Residues: CASSLLVGVLYEQYF.

The rearrangement links TRBV27 to TRBJ1-5, with TRBD1 as a possible D gene (5 bases). The CDR3 runs to 16 residues. The germline V gene encodes CDR1 MNHEY and CDR2 SMNVEV (reference sequence). V was trimmed by 3 bases and J by 1 base, leaving 13 bases between them. Written as DNA, the CDR3 is TGTGCCAGCAGTTTCCGGGGCGGTGGGAGCAATCAGCCCCAGCATTTT. Residues: CASSFRGGGSNQPQHF.